These 13 T cell receptor beta chains were sequenced from one sample in a study of identifying expanded T cells in peripheral blood. Some clones are missing from TCRdb's copy, which holds only in-frame ones; the method was immunoSEQ multiplex PCR. The table has over 90,000 clones, approximately 88% seen once; the top ten hold approximately 6%. The specimen was blood. Source of these receptors: a person aged 18 to 70 in good health.

This rearrangement joins TRBV4-2 to TRBJ2-3; either TRBD1 or TRBD2 may supply D (6 bases each). Trimming removed 5 bases at V and 1 base at J, with 19 bases between. Germline V CDR1 and CDR2: LGHNA, YNFKEQ. There are 17 residues in the CDR3. CDR3 sequence: CASSYVGGIQGTDTQYF. The CDR3 DNA reads as TGTGCCAGCAGCTACGTGGGGGGCATACAGGGCACAGATACGCAGTATTTT.

This clone came up once. The V and J genes are TRBV5-1 and TRBJ1-5; a weak D match, TRBD1 (5 bases). Germline CDR1 and CDR2: SGHRS and YFSETQ. The CDR3 is made up of 15 amino acids. The V and J ends lost 4 bases and 3 bases respectively, with 14 bases between them. This CDR3 reads CASSVGWGVNQPQHF. CDR3 in DNA: TGCGCCAGCAGCGTGGGTTGGGGGGTCAATCAGCCCCAGCATTTT.

The V call is TRBV6-1, the J call TRBJ2-7, with 10 positions matching TRBD1. Germline trimming cut 4 bases from V and 6 bases from J; bases unmatched to any gene: 6. Germline V gene sequence: CDR1 MNHNS, CDR2 SASEGT. This CDR3 region has 14 residues. CDR3 sequence (DNA): TGTGCCAGCAGTGGGGACAGGGGATTTGGCGAGCAGTACTTC. It encodes CASSGDRGFGEQYF.

This CDR3 is CSVELGGAGDTEAFF. The CDR3 bases are TGCAGCGTTGAGTTAGGGGGCGCTGGGGACACTGAAGCTTTCTTT. This sequence joins TRBV29-1 and TRBJ1-1; 7 bases are shared with TRBD1. Germline CDR1 SQVTM, CDR2 ANQGSEA. The V segment lost 3 bases and the J segment 3 bases; nucleotides outside the gene matches: 10. This CDR3 is 15 amino acids long.

This clone has more than one count but fewer than ten. This chain links TRBV2 with TRBJ2-7; D ambiguous. V gave up 5 bases and J gave up 3 bases, with 5 bases separating them. Germline V lookup: CDR1 SNHLY, CDR2 FYNNEI. This CDR3 is built from 11 residues. This CDR3 is CASSPHYEQYF. The CDR3, as DNA: TGTGCCAGCAGTCCCCACTACGAGCAGTACTTC.

V and J are TRBV5-4 and TRBJ2-1, with a possible D match to TRBD2 (5 bases). This CDR3 has 14 amino acids. V shed 3 bases and J shed 2 bases, with 9 bases lying between them. Germline assignment: CDR1 SGHNT and CDR2 YYREEE (reference sequence). The CDR3 loop reads CASSSGIAYNEQFF. The CDR3 DNA is TGTGCCAGCAGCTCGGGGATTGCCTACAATGAGCAGTTCTTC.

The chain employs TRBV5-4 and TRBJ2-1, with 11 bases aligning to TRBD2. The CDR3 has 16 amino acids. CDR1 SGHNT and CDR2 YYREEE come from the germline V gene (reference sequence). J was trimmed by 9 bases and V by 0 bases; bases with no gene match: 8. Here the CDR3 DNA reads TGTGCCAGCAGCTTGGTGTTAGCGGGGGGGGATAGTGAGCAGTTCTTC. It encodes CASSLVLAGGDSEQFF.

The chain links TRBV5-1 to TRBJ2-1; 7 positions agree with TRBD1. Unmatched junction bases numbered 6, after V lost 0 bases and J lost 6 bases. Germline assignment: CDR1 SGHRS and CDR2 YFSETQ. The CDR3 contains 15 residues. Written as DNA, the CDR3 is TGCGCCAGCAGCTTGGGTGGGACAGTATCCAATGAGCAGTTCTTC. This codes for CASSLGGTVSNEQFF.

The rearrangement joins TRBV29-1 to TRBJ1-1; maybe TRBD1 (5 bases). This CDR3 spans 14 amino acids. Germline V CDR1 and CDR2: SQVTM, ANQGSEA. The V end lost 7 bases, the J end lost 0 bases, and 15 bases lay between the germline ends. CDR3 DNA: TGCAGCGCCAAAACCGGGACCCTGAACACTGAAGCTTTCTTT. It translates to CSAKTGTLNTEAFF.

The chain employs TRBV20-1 and TRBJ1-2; D is uncertain. This CDR3 comprises 11 residues. V lost 0 bases to trimming and J lost 7 bases, with 6 bases between them. Germline V gives CDR1 DFQATT, CDR2 SNEGSKA (reference sequence). The DNA for the CDR3 is TGCAGTGCTAGAGAAGGCGGTGGCTACACCTTC. Translated, it gives CSAREGGGYTF.

This clone was seen a single time. V is TRBV5-6 and J is TRBJ1-2, with D uncertain. Trimming removed 0 bases from V and 7 bases from J, with 7 bases in between. The germline CDR1 and CDR2 sequences are SGHDT and YYEEEE. This CDR3 region has 12 residues. The CDR3 loop is CASSLVPGGYTF. The CDR3 nucleotides read TGTGCCAGCAGCTTGGTACCGGGTGGCTACACCTTC.

The rearrangement joins TRBV11-2 to TRBJ2-3, with TRBD1 identical over 10 bases. The V segment lost 5 bases and the J segment 4 bases; nucleotides outside the gene matches: 3. The CDR3 loop spans 14 amino acids. Germline CDR1 reads SGHAT; CDR2 reads FQNNGV. As DNA, the CDR3 is TGTGCCAGCAGCCCGACAGGGGGCGCAGATACGCAGTATTTT. It specifies CASSPTGGADTQYF.

This clone has more than one count but fewer than ten. The chain employs TRBV7-6 and TRBJ1-6, with D perhaps TRBD1 (5 bases). V was trimmed by 8 bases and J by 7 bases, leaving 9 bases between them. The CDR3 runs 12 residues. Germline loops: CDR1 SGHVS, CDR2 FNYEAQ. CDR3 sequence (DNA): TGTGCCAGCGGGGGTCAGAATTCACCCCTCCACTTT. Translated, it gives CASGGQNSPLHF.